Included here is one TCR beta chain sequence, with context. Its binding antigen is unknown. Base qualities are not recorded, but no much larger clone differs from it by a single base. The protocol used for the library was the immunoSEQ multiplex PCR assay. On the authors' methods: A statistical classification framework was built for diagnosing cytomegalovirus status from the catalog of TCR beta chain sequences. TCRdb stores this immuneACCESS table with in-frame sequences only. Part of the clones is absent; in the studies checked, under half of the shortfall reflects unresolved V genes, and no reason is known for the rest. The DNA gave D and trimming, while V, J and clone size come from that table. Within this sample are some 200,000 clones, with about 89% of them counted one time only. The top ten hold approximately 7% of the sample. The sample belongs to a study of cytomegalovirus exposure and HLA in healthy donors (dated by TCRdb to 2016 to 2017). As for the study more broadly: The 650 to 750 repertoires of the first cohort and the roughly 120 validation repertoires were produced on the same platform, according to a later analysis. The study was designed to test whether signatures of past pathogen exposure could be identified by cataloging public T cell receptors. The study combined high-throughput TCR immunosequencing, statistical association of individual TCRs with disease status, and machine learning to predict cytomegalovirus infection status. In addition to the first cohort of 500 to 850 subjects, a separate validation cohort of approximately 110 different subjects was used. The research as a whole found: Most TCR sequences were seen in very few donors, while some public TCRs were found in many individuals. According to the authors, the approach could potentially be generalized to other disease states and immunological phenotypes. In both the original and validation cohorts, the classifier was reported to diagnose cytomegalovirus status with high specificity and sensitivity. Subsequent analysis determined that TCRs grouped into clusters in the first cohort also showed a tendency toward co-occurrence across the roughly 130 validation repertoires, and approximately 94% of cluster scores exceeded 0. In vitro tests confirmed that a few of the cytomegalovirus-associated TCR beta chains recognize cytomegalovirus antigens. The study gave a list of about 170 TCR beta chains associated with cytomegalovirus. A later analysis had no HLA typing for the validation cohort, so co-occurrence there was scored across all 120 or so repertoires.

A distance of 12 bases separates the germline ends of V and J, which lose 11 bases and 1 base respectively. The CDR3 contains 14 residues, cysteine and phenylalanine counted. Only the CDR3 DNA stays, 42 bases, in frame from base 1. CDR1 and CDR2 are drawn from the germline V gene (reference sequence): LNHNV, YYDKDF. Donors formed part of the validation cohort, which comprised 120 subjects and was distinct from the first cohort of roughly 600 subjects. The material sequenced was PBMCs. The receptor was isolated from a man younger than 45 in good health and CMV-seropositive. This chain is built from TRBV15 and TRBJ2-6; the D region possibly corresponds to TRBD1 (6 bases align). The nucleotides read TGTGCCGTAGAGGGGGATTCTGGGGCCAACGTCCTGACTTTC. It translates as CAVEGDSGANVLTF.